The 8 T cell receptor beta chains given below trace back to one sample, sequenced in a study of beta chain features in type 1 diabetes. The whole isolated RNA underwent reverse transcription, so sequencing captured expressed TCRB transcripts. Some clones are missing from TCRdb's copy, which holds only in-frame ones; the method was immunoSEQ multiplex PCR. The table includes 600,000 or so clones, around 15% detected once. Study conclusions and caveats: Type 1 diabetes patients had moderately but significantly shorter TCRB CDR3s in all four CD4+ subsets.

Their antigens remain unidentified. Sequencing used naive CD4+ T cells from blood. Receptors originate from a man aged 18 to 29 with type 1 diabetes.

The chain carries TRBV5-6 and TRBJ2-1; no reliable D call. This CDR3 region has 14 residues. Trimming pared 1 base from V and 1 base from J, leaving 6 bases between. CDR1 and CDR2 from the germline V gene are SGHDT and YYEEEE. CDR3 nucleotides: TGTGCCAGCAGCTTGTATCCTTCCTACAATGAGCAGTTCTTC. This sequence encodes CASSLYPSYNEQFF.

A few counts support this clone. V and J are TRBV19 and TRBJ2-6, with TRBD1 as a possible D gene (6 bases). The CDR3 covers 16 residues. V was clipped by 4 bases and J by 1 base, with 11 bases between them. In germline, CDR1 is LNHDA, CDR2 SQIVND (reference sequence). The CDR3: CASSNTGLSGANVLTF. CDR3 in DNA: TGTGCCAGTAGTAATACAGGGCTGTCTGGGGCCAACGTCCTGACTTTC. Full variable domain (missing parts from reference TRBV19 and TRBJ2-6): DGGITQSPKYLFRKEGQNVTLSCEQNLNHDAMYWYRQDPGQGLRLIYYSQIVNDFQKGDIAEGYSVSREKKESFPLTVTSAQKNPTAFYLCASSNTGLSGANVLTFGAGSRLTVL.

The sample holds a few counts of this clone. The CDR3 here is CARIRDNNNEQFF. DNA of the CDR3: TGTGCCAGAATTAGGGACAATAACAATGAGCAGTTCTTC. J is TRBJ2-1 and V is TRBV27; tentative D call: TRBD1 (6 bases). V was clipped by 9 bases and J by 5 bases, with 14 bases between them. The CDR3 is 13 residues long. Germline CDR1 MNHEY, CDR2 SMNVEV (reference sequence).

The V gene is TRBV30, the J gene TRBJ2-5, with D possibly TRBD2 on 5 matching bases. CDR1 is GTSNPN, CDR2 SVGIG, per germline (reference sequence). The CDR3 consists of 11 residues. V gave up 5 bases and J gave up 5 bases, with 9 bases separating them. CDR3 nucleotide sequence: TGTGCCTGGTCGGAGGATGAGACCCAGTACTTC. This gives the protein CAWSEDETQYF. Full variable domain (outside the CDR3, taken from reference TRBV30 and TRBJ2-5): SQTIHQWPATLVQPVGSPLSLECTVEGTSNPNLYWYRQAAGRGLQLLFYSVGIGQISSEVPQNLSASRPQDRQFILSSKKLLLSDSGFYLCAWSEDETQYFGPGTRLLVL.

The J gene is TRBJ1-1, the V gene TRBV28; the D is unclear. The CDR3 spans 12 residues. Trimming removed 2 bases from V and 11 bases from J, with 12 bases in between. The V gene's germline CDR1 is MDHEN and CDR2 SYDVKM. The DNA of the CDR3 is TGTGCCAGCAGTTTACCTCCCCAAAGGGCTTTCTTT. It is translated as CASSLPPQRAFF.

The chain recombines TRBV19 with TRBJ1-1, with D possibly being TRBD1 (6 bases). The length of the CDR3 is 12 residues. Germline V lookup: CDR1 LNHDA, CDR2 SQIVND (reference sequence). V lost 5 bases, J lost 10 bases, and 14 bases lay in between. The CDR3 spells CASSGQTPPAFF. CDR3 nucleotides: TGTGCCAGTAGTGGACAGACCCCCCCAGCTTTCTTT.

This clone was seen a handful of times. The chain carries TRBV7-2 and TRBJ2-3; TRBD2 is a possible D gene (5 bases). The CDR3 is made up of 14 amino acids. V shed 1 base and J shed 2 bases, with 7 bases lying between them. Germline V gives CDR1 SGHTA, CDR2 FQGNSA. CDR3 in amino acids: CASSLVGNTDTQYF. In nucleotides, the CDR3 is TGTGCCAGCAGCTTAGTCGGGAACACAGATACGCAGTATTTT.

The gene calls are TRBV29-1 and TRBJ2-1; D not certain. Germline assignment: CDR1 SQVTM and CDR2 ANQGSEA. CDR3 size: 15 residues. Trimming shortened V by 3 bases and J by 2 bases, and 14 bases separated the two germline ends. CDR3 protein: CSVDIRNSPYNEQFF. CDR3 sequence (DNA): TGCAGCGTTGATATTAGGAATTCCCCCTACAATGAGCAGTTCTTC.